This T cell receptor (beta chain) was found in a study of T cells in Graves' hyperthyroidism and ophthalmopathy. The table lists this clonotype with many counts. Amplified TCR beta CDR3 regions derived from RNA transcripts. The TCR CDR3 was amplified in a first-round RT-PCR using the HTBI primer set. One entry per CDR3 protein, called by TCRdb with MiXCR from the multiplex PCR reads. The sample comprises fewer than 650,000 distinct CDR3 sequences, 11% to 15% of which are singletons, and around 5.4% rests with the top ten. Uncontrolled infection, other autoimmune disease, pregnancy or lactation excluded patients. Thyroid ultrasound, orbital computed tomography, clinical symptoms, and serum thyroxine and TRAb underpinned diagnoses. This TCR came from a woman aged 25 to 45 with Graves' hyperthyroidism that later progressed to Graves' ophthalmopathy. Specimen: blood.

The CDR3 spells CASSLIYSPLHF. CDR3 coding DNA: TGTGCCAGCAGCTTGATTTATTCACCCCTCCACTTT. The chain uses TRBV5-8 and TRBJ1-6, with D hard to call. Trimming left V 1 base short and J 8 bases short, with 4 bases between. This CDR3 contains 12 residues. The germline V gene has CDR1 SGHTS and CDR2 YDEGEE.